These T cell receptor beta chains were read from a single sample in a study of human T cells and chemical hapten exposure. Each CDR3 protein is one row after TCRdb ran MiXCR on the RACE reads. The data show just under 60,000 distinct CDR3 sequences, with roughly 12% seen just once and 2% to 3% held by the top ten. The sample was whole blood, taken in connection with sensitization to the hapten diphenylcyclopropenone (DPC). The receptors derive from a man aged 30 to 45 with alopecia areata. Some clones in this sample may be carry-over from other donors' samples. CDR3s include the opening cysteine and the closing phenylalanine or tryptophan. A D gene is named only where the DNA matches it firmly. Size is omitted from some rows. Given values are once, few, many or a class for expanded clones.

abundance,d_gene,j_gene,v_gene,CDR3nt,CDR3aa
many,.,TRBJ1-6,TRBV10-2,TGCGCCAGCAGTGGGAGCTCCTATAATTCACCCCTCCACTTT,CASSGSSYNSPLHF
many,TRBD2,TRBJ2-5,TRBV7-2,TGTGCCAGCAGCCCCCAGGGACTAGCGGGGGGGCGAGAGACCCAGTACTTC,CASSPQGLAGGRETQYF
.,.,TRBJ2-5,TRBV4-2,TGTGCCAGCAGCCAAGATCGGCAGACCCAGTACTTC,CASSQDRQTQYF
.,.,TRBJ2-5,TRBV29-1,TGCAGCGTAGGGGACTCCCGCGGCAACTTC,CSVGDSRGNF
.,.,TRBJ1-1,TRBV20-1,TGCAGTGCTAGAGTGGTCGGACAGACGAACACTGAAGCTTTCTTT,CSARVVGQTNTEAFF
many,.,TRBJ1-6,TRBV7-2,TGTGCCAGCAGCTCCCAGGGACGGAATAATTCACCCCTCCACTTT,CASSSQGRNNSPLHF
many,TRBD1,TRBJ2-7,TRBV20-1,TGCAGTGCTAGCACTGGGACAGGGGCCTACGAGCAGTACTTC,CSASTGTGAYEQYF
many,TRBD2,TRBJ2-2,TRBV7-6,TGTGCCAGCAGCTTTGATGGACTAGCGGGGTTAATCACCGGGGAGCTGTTTTTT,CASSFDGLAGLITGELFF
.,.,TRBJ1-2,TRBV9,TGTGCCAGCAGCGTAGCGGGGACAACATCGAGCTATGGCTACACCTTC,CASSVAGTTSSYGYTF
few,.,TRBJ1-2,TRBV28,TGTGCCAGCAGTTCTCTTACCTATGGCTACACCTTC,CASSSLTYGYTF
many,.,TRBJ2-4,TRBV7-3,TGTGCCAGCAGCTTAGGGGACATTCCAGCCAAAAACATTCAGTACTTC,CASSLGDIPAKNIQYF
.,.,TRBJ2-4,TRBV30,TGTGCCTGGAGTTGGCAGGGCCACATTCAGTACTTC,CAWSWQGHIQYF
.,.,TRBJ1-4,TRBV4-2,TGTGCCAGCAGCCAAGATCTTAAGGCAACTAATGAAAAACTGTTTTTT,CASSQDLKATNEKLFF
few,.,TRBJ2-1,TRBV12-3/TRBV12-4,TGTGCCAGCAGTTTACAGGCAGGTGAGCAGTTCTTC,CASSLQAGEQFF
many,.,TRBJ1-5,TRBV6-2/TRBV6-3,TGTGCCAGCAGCCGGACCAGTAGCAATCAGCCCCAGCATTTT,CASSRTSSNQPQHF